The next 10 T cell receptor beta chains were all read from a single sample in a study of regulatory T cells in long-lasting Graves disease. Arm-PCR of CDR3 regions and iRepertoire HTBI primers were the basis on which TCR beta libraries were built. A single record per CDR3 protein comes from TCRdb applying MiXCR to the multiplex PCR reads. Counted here are approximately 250,000 distinct CDR3 sequences, around 16% occurring once; the ten biggest clones make up 22%. The time point denotes: newly diagnosed GD, antithyroid drugs for less than 3 months. Extracted PBMC RNA gave rise to the TCR library. The specimen comprised peripheral blood mononuclear cells (PBMCs), sampled at new diagnosis, from a patient treated with antithyroid drugs. The receptors were sampled from a female donor with Graves disease.

In this sample, this clonotype turned up many times. The chain links TRBV19 to TRBJ1-1; 10 nucleotides line up with TRBD1. Germline CDR1 LNHDA, CDR2 SQIVND (reference sequence). CDR3 length: 15 amino acids. The V and J ends lost 4 bases and 0 bases, in that order; junction bases with no gene match: 2. This chain's CDR3 is CASSTGQGVNTEAFF. The CDR3 bases are TGTGCCAGTAGTACCGGACAGGGGGTGAACACTGAAGCTTTCTTT.

At least ten counts were recorded for this clonotype. The rearrangement uses TRBV7-6 and TRBJ2-5; D possibly matches TRBD1 or TRBD2 (6 bases each). The CDR3 covers 13 residues. Looked up from germline, CDR1 is SGHVS and CDR2 is FNYEAQ. The V gene lost 7 bases and the J gene lost 5 bases, with 14 bases spanning the gap. The CDR3 coding sequence is TGTGCCAGCACCGCGGGGACAAAGGAGACCCAGTACTTC. Protein sequence: CASTAGTKETQYF.

This clonotype was seen at least ten times. The CDR3 is CASFSGGSSYNEQFF. CDR3 sequence (DNA): TGTGCCAGCTTCTCAGGGGGGAGCTCCTACAATGAGCAGTTCTTC. The chain employs TRBV18 and TRBJ2-1, with D perhaps matching TRBD1 (7 bases). The V and J ends lost 7 bases and 0 bases respectively, with 13 bases between them. CDR1 is KGHSH and CDR2 is LQKENI in the germline V gene. The CDR3 has 15 residues.

Ten or more counts support this clonotype. CDR3 in amino acids: CASSYSGTGGVPQETQYF. DNA for the CDR3: TGTGCCAGCAGTTACTCGGGAACAGGGGGAGTCCCACAAGAGACCCAGTACTTC. This chain joins TRBV6-6 and TRBJ2-5, with 8 bases identical to TRBD1. Germline values: CDR1 MNHNY, CDR2 SVGAGI (reference sequence). CDR3 length equals 18 residues. V shed 0 bases, J shed 2 bases, and the junction held 11 bases outside the gene matches.

A word on this clonotype: A far larger clone is only one base removed, so a read error is likely. The J gene is TRBJ2-7, the V gene TRBV2; 7 bases agree with TRBD1. V dropped 3 bases and J dropped 7; count of bases not matched to a gene: 12. CDR1 is SNHLY and CDR2 is FYNNEI in the germline V gene. The CDR3 runs 15 residues. The CDR3 region has the DNA TGTGCCAGCAGTGAGGATCCAGGGGGACACAATGAGCAGTACTTC. It codes for CASSEDPGGHNEQYF. The entire variable domain, with the rest obtained from reference TRBV2 and TRBJ2-7, is as follows: EPEVTQTPSHQVTQMGQEVILRCVPISNHLYFYWYRQILGQKVEFLVSFYNNEISEKSEIFDDQFSVERPDGSNFTLKIRSTKLEDSAMYFCASSEDPGGHNEQYFGPGTRLTVT.

To note about this clonotype: It differs at one base from a far larger clone, so likely a read error. The J gene is TRBJ2-2, the V gene TRBV2, with D unclear. The CDR3 spans 14 residues. The germline V gene encodes CDR1 SNHLY and CDR2 FYNNEI. V was cut by 8 bases and J by 1 base, with 11 bases left in between. The CDR3, as DNA: TGTGCCAGCGGTTTTTTAGGGAACACCGGGGAGCTGTTTTTT. Translating it yields CASGFLGNTGELFF.

Only one count was recorded for this clonotype. The V call is TRBV12-3 or TRBV12-4, the J call TRBJ2-7; TRBD2 matches 13 bases. The V segment lost 6 bases and the J segment 6 bases; nucleotides outside the gene matches: 8. The CDR3 totals 15 residues. The CDR3 coding sequence is TGTGCCAGCAGCACCGGACTAGCGGGAGTCTCCGAGCAGTACTTC. Protein product: CASSTGLAGVSEQYF.

This clonotype was seen many times. V gene TRBV15 combines with J gene TRBJ1-2; tentatively, D is TRBD1 (6 bases). This CDR3 has 15 residues. CDR1 and CDR2 from the germline V gene are LNHNV and YYDKDF (reference sequence). Trimming took off 1 base at V and 3 bases at J, with 12 bases between the two ends. CDR3 amino acids: CATSRVSGVDYGYTF. The CDR3 region has the DNA TGTGCCACCAGCAGAGTTTCAGGGGTGGACTATGGCTACACCTTC.

This clonotype has ten or more counts. V is TRBV2 and J is TRBJ1-1, with 7 bases lining up with TRBD1. V shed 11 bases, J shed 2 bases, and the junction held 8 bases outside the gene matches. CDR1 is SNHLY, CDR2 FYNNEI, per germline. CDR3 length: 13 residues. CDR3 sequence (DNA): TGTGCCGGAAAGACAGGGACAAACACTGAAGCTTTCTTT. It specifies CAGKTGTNTEAFF.

On this clonotype: A clone one base away is much larger, so this may be a read error. The V gene is TRBV20-1, the J gene TRBJ2-1, with 11 bases matching TRBD2. The CDR3 runs 12 residues. Germline CDR1 is DFQATT and CDR2 is SNEGSKA (reference sequence). DNA for the CDR3: TGCAGTGCTGGACTAGCGGGCGATGAGGAGTTCTTC. Protein: CSAGLAGDEEFF.